The sequence of this T cell receptor (beta chain) was determined in a study of T cell changes during pregnancy in multiple sclerosis. Trimming removed 11 bases from V and 9 bases from J; junction bases left unmatched: 13. There are 13 residues in the CDR3. CDR1 MDHEN and CDR2 SYDVKM come from the germline V gene. Using immunoSEQ multiplex PCR, the repertoire was profiled, and TCRdb retains in-frame clones only, with some absent. This table holds 80,000 to 100,000 clones, 92% found once. The chain has TRBV28 and TRBJ2-7, with 10 nucleotides matching TRBD1. The sequence was collected from a female donor with multiple sclerosis, enrolled in a pregnancy study. The specimen comprised peripheral blood, sampled in the first trimester of pregnancy. CDR3 coding DNA: TGTGCCGCCCGAGGGGACAGGGGAGTCGGGCAGTACTTC. As protein: CAARGDRGVGQYF.